A selection of T cell receptor beta chains follows, all from one sample in a study of radiotherapy plus CTLA-4 blockade in lung cancer. Clones were sequenced by immunoSEQ multiplex PCR, and TCRdb holds only the in-frame ones, with some missing. In the table there are some 66,000 clones, around 86% of which are singletons. Source: peripheral blood, taken from a patient treated with radiotherapy plus ipilimumab. These receptors were obtained from a human donor with non-small cell lung cancer who had a partial response to radiotherapy plus ipilimumab. The CDR3 runs from the conserved cysteine through the conserved F or W. The D gene is left open where the match is weak. Only some rows state a clone size, as once, few, many or a class for expanded clones.

TRBD2 | TRBJ2-3 | - | TRBV5-1 | 15 | TGCGCCAGCAGCTTGGGGAGCGGGGGCACAGATACGCAGTATTTT | CASSLGSGGTDTQYF
TRBD2 | TRBJ2-3 | once | TRBV5-1 | 15 | TGCGCCAGCAGCTTTCTAGCGGACAACACAGATACGCAGTATTTT | CASSFLADNTDTQYF
- | TRBJ2-7 | few | TRBV30 | 14 | TGTGCCTGTGAGGGGGGGACTACTCCCCACGAGCAGTACTTC | CACEGGTTPHEQYF
TRBD1 | TRBJ1-4 | - | TRBV25-1 | 16 | TGTGCCAGCAGTCGACAGGGGGCGCAGACTAATGAAAAACTGTTTTTT | CASSRQGAQTNEKLFF
TRBD2 | TRBJ2-1 | - | TRBV7-9 | 15 | TGTGCCAGTGGGGGTGCTAGCGGCCGTTACAATGAGCAGTTCTTC | CASGGASGRYNEQFF
TRBD1 | TRBJ1-2 | once | TRBV2 | 14 | TGTGCCAGCAGCCTACAGGGGCTTAACTATGGCTACACCTTC | CASSLQGLNYGYTF
TRBD1 | TRBJ2-7 | - | TRBV28 | 18 | TGTGCCAGCAGCTCCCTCGGCGGAGGACAGGCCCGCTCCTACGAGCAGTACTTC | CASSSLGGGQARSYEQYF
- | TRBJ1-2 | - | TRBV19 | 14 | TGTGCCAGTGCGGGGGGCGCTGTACCTTCTGGCTACACCTTC | CASAGGAVPSGYTF
- | TRBJ2-3 | - | TRBV18 | 15 | TGTGCCAGCTCTGATAGCCAGGGTTCCACAGATACGCAGTATTTT | CASSDSQGSTDTQYF
- | TRBJ2-3 | - | TRBV7-3 | 13 | TGTGCCAGCAGCCCGCCGGGAGTCGATACGCAGTATTTT | CASSPPGVDTQYF
- | TRBJ1-1 | - | TRBV4-1 | 16 | TGCGCCAGCAGCCAAATAGGCCCTCCAGGTACCACTGAAGCTTTCTTT | CASSQIGPPGTTEAFF
- | TRBJ2-5 | - | TRBV7-2 | 13 | TGTGCCAGCAGCTTTAACAGGGTGGAGACCCAGTACTTC | CASSFNRVETQYF
- | TRBJ2-7 | - | TRBV4-1 | 14 | TGCGCCAGCAGCCTCACAGGGACCTCCTACGAGCAGTACTTC | CASSLTGTSYEQYF
- | TRBJ1-2 | - | TRBV29-1 | 13 | TGCAGCGGGACCGGGACATACTACTATGGCTACACCTTC | CSGTGTYYYGYTF
TRBD1 | TRBJ1-2 | - | TRBV27 | 15 | TGTGCCAGCAGACTTAAATCCGCAGGGGGAAAGGGCTACACCTTC | CASRLKSAGGKGYTF
- | TRBJ1-1 | - | TRBV5-1 | 15 | TGCGCCAGCAGCTCCGGGAATGCCCAAGGGACTGAAGCTTTCTTT | CASSSGNAQGTEAFF
- | TRBJ1-1 | - | TRBV7-9 | 14 | TGTGCCAGCAGCAACCAACAGGGATGGGCTGAAGCTTTCTTT | CASSNQQGWAEAFF
- | TRBJ2-6 | - | TRBV19 | 17 | TGTGCCAGCTCCCCTCGCGGAGGTCTCTCTGGGGCCAACGTCCTGACTTTC | CASSPRGGLSGANVLTF
TRBD2 | TRBJ2-5 | - | TRBV6-4 | 15 | TGTGCCAGCAGTGACCCTCGGGAGGCCAAAGAGACCCAGTACTTC | CASSDPREAKETQYF
TRBD2 | TRBJ2-1 | - | TRBV30 | 13 | TGTGGGGGAGGACTAGGCTCCTACAATGAGCAGTTCTTC | CGGGLGSYNEQFF
- | TRBJ2-1 | - | TRBV2 | 11 | TGTGCCAGCAGTGAATATAATGAGCAGTTCTTC | CASSEYNEQFF
- | TRBJ2-3 | - | TRBV21-1 | 16 | TGTGCCAGCGCTCCCCGCCTAGCGGGAGGGCCAGATACGCAGTATTTT | CASAPRLAGGPDTQYF
- | TRBJ1-1 | - | TRBV10-3 | 12 | TGTGCCATCAGGATGGAAGAGGGTGAAGCTTTCTTT | CAIRMEEGEAFF
TRBD1 | TRBJ2-5 | once | TRBV5-1 | 14 | TGCGCCAGCAGCAGCCGGGACAGGGCAGAGACCCAGTACTTC | CASSSRDRAETQYF
- | TRBJ1-4 | - | TRBV7-8 | 14 | TGTGCCAGCAGCTTAGGTGGGGGCGTTGAAAAACTGTTTTTT | CASSLGGGVEKLFF
- | TRBJ2-2 | - | TRBV5-1 | 14 | TGCGCCAGCGGGGCAGAAGGTAGTACCGGGGAGCTGTTTTTT | CASGAEGSTGELFF
- | TRBJ2-3 | few | TRBV30 | 14 | TGTGCCTGGAGTGTGCTCACTCGCACAGATACGCAGTATTTT | CAWSVLTRTDTQYF
- | TRBJ2-7 | - | TRBV27 | 16 | TGTGCCAGCAGTTTATCAACCGGGACAAGTAATTACGAGCAGTACTTC | CASSLSTGTSNYEQYF
TRBD1 | TRBJ2-3 | - | TRBV7-9 | 14 | TGTGCCATCCCGGACAGGGGGCTGAGGGATACGCAGTATTTT | CAIPDRGLRDTQYF
- | TRBJ1-1 | - | TRBV28 | 12 | TGTGCCAGCATAGCCGAGAGCACTGAAGCTTTCTTT | CASIAESTEAFF
- | TRBJ2-1 | - | TRBV1 | 13 | TGCACCAGCAGCCAAGGACTAGCGGGGGAGCAGTTCTTC | CTSSQGLAGEQFF
- | TRBJ2-3 | few | TRBV11-2 | 17 | TGTGCCAGCAGCTTTGGCCAAGGGGGACAAGGCACAGATACGCAGTATTTT | CASSFGQGGQGTDTQYF
TRBD1 | TRBJ2-1 | - | TRBV10-3 | 16 | TGTGCCATCAGTGAGCCTGGGACAGGGAGGAGCAATGAGCAGTTCTTC | CAISEPGTGRSNEQFF
- | TRBJ1-1 | - | TRBV5-1 | 14 | TGCGCCAGCAGCATCTCGGGGGGCGACACTGAAGCTTTCTTT | CASSISGGDTEAFF
- | TRBJ2-5 | - | TRBV5-8 | 15 | TGTGCCAGCACCCCGAGGAGGGGGCCCCAAGAGACCCAGTACTTC | CASTPRRGPQETQYF
TRBD1 | TRBJ1-2 | - | TRBV18 | 14 | TGTGCCAGCTCATTGCTAGACAGGGACCATGGCTACACCTTC | CASSLLDRDHGYTF
TRBD2 | TRBJ2-7 | - | TRBV29-1 | 14 | TGCAGCGTTGGGGCGGGGGGCAGCTCCTACGAGCAGTACTTC | CSVGAGGSSYEQYF
TRBD2 | TRBJ2-1 | - | TRBV7-9 | 15 | TGTGCCAGCAGCTTGGTCCTAGCGGGAGGGGATGAGCAGTTCTTC | CASSLVLAGGDEQFF
TRBD2 | TRBJ2-3 | - | TRBV19 | 14 | TGTGCCAGTAGTCTCGGACTAGTTATGGATACGCAGTATTTT | CASSLGLVMDTQYF
TRBD2 | TRBJ2-5 | few | TRBV4-2 | 17 | TGTGCCAGCAGCCGGGACCTAGCGGGGACCGCCCAAGAGACCCAGTACTTC | CASSRDLAGTAQETQYF
- | TRBJ2-3 | - | TRBV7-2 | 15 | TGTGCCAGCAGCTTACGAGGGGGTAGGGCAGATACGCAGTATTTT | CASSLRGGRADTQYF
- | TRBJ2-7 | - | TRBV21-1 | 14 | TGTGCCAGCAGCAACGACAGGGCGTCCTACGAGCAGTACTTC | CASSNDRASYEQYF
TRBD1 | TRBJ1-2 | - | TRBV4-2 | 16 | TGTGCCAGCAGCCTAACAGGGGGCGAGACCAACTATGGCTACACCTTC | CASSLTGGETNYGYTF
- | TRBJ2-3 | - | TRBV9 | 15 | TGTGCCAGCAGCCCCCAGGCACGGAGCACAGATACGCAGTATTTT | CASSPQARSTDTQYF
- | TRBJ2-7 | - | TRBV28 | 12 | TGTGCCAGCAGTTTATCTGCCTACGAGCAGTACTTC | CASSLSAYEQYF
- | TRBJ2-2 | - | TRBV5-6 | 16 | TGTGCCAGCAGCCTTTTCGGGAGTGGGGGCACCGGGGAGCTGTTTTTT | CASSLFGSGGTGELFF
TRBD1 | TRBJ2-7 | - | TRBV11-2 | 15 | TGTGCCAGCAGCTTAGGCCGGACAGGGACCTACGAGCAGTACTTC | CASSLGRTGTYEQYF
- | TRBJ2-7 | few | TRBV5-6 | 13 | TGTGCCAGCCGCAGTGGGCAGTTCTACGAGCAGTACTTC | CASRSGQFYEQYF
TRBD2 | TRBJ2-3 | - | TRBV5-1 | 17 | TGCGCCAGCAGCTTGGTTATCGCGGGAGGGCCCACAGATACGCAGTATTTT | CASSLVIAGGPTDTQYF
- | TRBJ2-7 | - | TRBV29-1 | 11 | TGCAGCGTTGAAGAGGGGGGCGAGCAGTACTTC | CSVEEGGEQYF
TRBD1 | TRBJ2-1 | - | TRBV5-4 | 15 | TGTGCCAGCAGCTTAAGACAGGGGGCCTACAATGAGCAGTTCTTC | CASSLRQGAYNEQFF